This section outlines one T cell receptor beta chain sequence together with its context. Its antigen is not known. These data originate in a study of blood T cells in healthy people across ages. Donors ranged from roughly 6 to 95 years old and were healthy Caucasians in Russia. Every sample yielded at least 6.5 million isolated PBMCs. The study's findings and limits: TCR beta diversity per million T cells fell roughly linearly with age. Compared with aged donors, long-lived donors showed fewer expanded clones, suggesting selection.

Using a J-beta primer mix together with a sample-barcoded 5' primer, a second PCR was run for about 6 to 11 cycles. TCRdb re-called the 5' RACE reads with MiXCR, one entry per CDR3 protein. Counted here are 780,000 or so distinct CDR3 sequences, about 48% occurring once; the ten biggest clones make up about 38%. Sequencing used blood. The sequence derives from an elderly man in good health.

CDR3 protein: CACDPGPNYGYTF. CDR3 bases: TGTGCCTGTGATCCGGGACCCAACTATGGCTACACCTTC. The V and J genes are TRBV2 and TRBJ1-2, with a tentative D call TRBD1 (5 bases). CDR1 is SNHLY and CDR2 is FYNNEI in the germline V gene. V dropped 11 bases and J dropped 2 bases, with 15 bases sitting between them. This CDR3 comprises 13 residues. The complete variable domain, with remaining parts taken from reference TRBV2 and TRBJ1-2, reads EPEVTQTPSHQVTQMGQEVILRCVPISNHLYFYWYRQILGQKVEFLVSFYNNEISEKSEIFDDQFSVERPDGSNFTLKIRSTKLEDSAMYFCACDPGPNYGYTFGSGTRLTVV.